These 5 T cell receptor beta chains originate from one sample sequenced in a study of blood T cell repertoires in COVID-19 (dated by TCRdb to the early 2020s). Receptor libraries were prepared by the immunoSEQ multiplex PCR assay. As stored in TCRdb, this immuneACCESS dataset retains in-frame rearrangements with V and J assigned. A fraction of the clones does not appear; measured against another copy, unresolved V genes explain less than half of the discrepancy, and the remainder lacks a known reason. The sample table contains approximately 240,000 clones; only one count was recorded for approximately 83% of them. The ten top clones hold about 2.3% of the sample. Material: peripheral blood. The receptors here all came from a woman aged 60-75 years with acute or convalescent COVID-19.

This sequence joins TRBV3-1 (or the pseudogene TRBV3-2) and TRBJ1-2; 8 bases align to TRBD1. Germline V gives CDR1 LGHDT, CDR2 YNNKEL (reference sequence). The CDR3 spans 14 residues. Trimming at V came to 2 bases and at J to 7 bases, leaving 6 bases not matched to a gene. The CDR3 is CASSQTSGGSGYTF. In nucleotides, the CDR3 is TGTGCCAGCAGCCAAACCTCAGGGGGCTCTGGCTACACCTTC.

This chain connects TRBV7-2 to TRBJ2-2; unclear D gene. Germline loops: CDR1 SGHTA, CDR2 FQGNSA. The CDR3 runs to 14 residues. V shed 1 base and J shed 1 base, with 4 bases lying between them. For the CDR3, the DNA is TGTGCCAGCAGCTTAGACGGGAACACCGGGGAGCTGTTTTTT. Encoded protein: CASSLDGNTGELFF.

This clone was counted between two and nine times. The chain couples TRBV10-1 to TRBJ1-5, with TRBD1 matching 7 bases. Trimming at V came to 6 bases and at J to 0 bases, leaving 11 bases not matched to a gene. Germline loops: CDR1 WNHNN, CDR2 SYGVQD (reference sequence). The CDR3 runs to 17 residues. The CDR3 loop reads CASRPPLRQGSNQPQHF. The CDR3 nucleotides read TGCGCCAGCAGGCCCCCCTTACGACAGGGTAGCAATCAGCCCCAGCATTTT.

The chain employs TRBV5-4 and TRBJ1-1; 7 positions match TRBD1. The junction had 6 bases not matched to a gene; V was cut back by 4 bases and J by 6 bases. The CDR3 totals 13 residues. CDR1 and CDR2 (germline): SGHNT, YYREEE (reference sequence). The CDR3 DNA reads TGTGCCAGCAGCGTGACAGGGATCCCTGAAGCTTTCTTT. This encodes CASSVTGIPEAFF.

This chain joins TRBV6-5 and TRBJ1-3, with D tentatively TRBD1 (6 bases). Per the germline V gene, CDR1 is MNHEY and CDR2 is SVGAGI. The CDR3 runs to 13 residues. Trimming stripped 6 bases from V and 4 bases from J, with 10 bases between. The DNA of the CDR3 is TGTGCCAGCAGCGGGACATTGGGAAACACCATATATTTT. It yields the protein CASSGTLGNTIYF.